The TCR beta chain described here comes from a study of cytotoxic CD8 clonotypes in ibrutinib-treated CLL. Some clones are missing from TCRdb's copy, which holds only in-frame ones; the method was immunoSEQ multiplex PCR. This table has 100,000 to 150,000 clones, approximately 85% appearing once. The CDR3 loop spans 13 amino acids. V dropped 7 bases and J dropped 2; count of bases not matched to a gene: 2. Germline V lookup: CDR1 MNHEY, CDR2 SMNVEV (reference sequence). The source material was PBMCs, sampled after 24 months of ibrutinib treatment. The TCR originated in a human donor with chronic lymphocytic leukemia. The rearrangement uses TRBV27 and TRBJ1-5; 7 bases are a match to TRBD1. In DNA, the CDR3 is TGTGCCAGCAAGGGGGCTGGCAATCAGCCCCAGCATTTT. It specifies CASKGAGNQPQHF.